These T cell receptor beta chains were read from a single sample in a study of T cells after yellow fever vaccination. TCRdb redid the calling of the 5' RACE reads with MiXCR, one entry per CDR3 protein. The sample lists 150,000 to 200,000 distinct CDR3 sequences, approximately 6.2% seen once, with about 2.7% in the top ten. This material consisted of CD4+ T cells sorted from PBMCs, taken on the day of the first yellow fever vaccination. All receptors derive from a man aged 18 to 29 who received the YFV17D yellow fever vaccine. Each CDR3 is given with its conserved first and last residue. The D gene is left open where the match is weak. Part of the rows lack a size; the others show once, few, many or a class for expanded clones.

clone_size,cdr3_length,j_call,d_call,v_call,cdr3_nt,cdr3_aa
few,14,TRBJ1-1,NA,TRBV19,TGTGCCAGTAGGGTGGACACTTCGAACACTGAAGCTTTCTTT,CASRVDTSNTEAFF
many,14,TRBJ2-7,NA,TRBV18,TGTGCCAGCTCACCAAGCGGTCCCTGGGGAGAGCAGTACTTC,CASSPSGPWGEQYF
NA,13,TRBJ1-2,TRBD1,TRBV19,TGTGCCAGTGGACGGGACAGGAGGGATGGCTACACCTTC,CASGRDRRDGYTF
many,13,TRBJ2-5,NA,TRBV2,TGTGCCAGCAGCGGGACAATGAGGGAGACCCAGTACTTC,CASSGTMRETQYF
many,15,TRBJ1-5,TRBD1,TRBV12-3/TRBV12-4,TGTGCCAGCAGTGCCTGGACAGGGCGGGATCAGCCCCAGCATTTT,CASSAWTGRDQPQHF
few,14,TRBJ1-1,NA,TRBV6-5,TGTGCCAGCAGTTACCTGGCGGGGGGCACTGAAGCTTTCTTT,CASSYLAGGTEAFF
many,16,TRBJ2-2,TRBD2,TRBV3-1,TGTGCCAGCAGCCAGGGACTAGCGGGGGAGACCGGGGAGCTGTTTTTT,CASSQGLAGETGELFF
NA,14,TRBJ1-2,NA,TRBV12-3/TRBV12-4,TGTGCCAGCAGTTTAGGCCGGGGAAAGGGTGGCTACACCTTC,CASSLGRGKGGYTF
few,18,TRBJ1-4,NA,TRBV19,TGTGCCAGTAGCCCAACGAACAGACAGTATCTTTATAATGAAAAACTGTTTTTT,CASSPTNRQYLYNEKLFF
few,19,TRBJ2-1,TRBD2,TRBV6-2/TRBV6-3,TGTGCCAGCAGTACCCCGGGACTAGCCGCTGACAGCTCCTACAATGAGCAGTTCTTC,CASSTPGLAADSSYNEQFF
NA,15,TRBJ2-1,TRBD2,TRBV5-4,TGTGCCAGCAGCCCGCGGGGGGGGGGTGACAATGAGCAGTTCTTC,CASSPRGGGDNEQFF
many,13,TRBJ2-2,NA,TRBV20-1,TGCAGTGCTAGTCGGACATCCGCCGGGGAGCTGTTTTTT,CSASRTSAGELFF
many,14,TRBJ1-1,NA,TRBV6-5,TGTGCCAGCAGTTACTCGACGGCAGGCACTGAAGCTTTCTTT,CASSYSTAGTEAFF
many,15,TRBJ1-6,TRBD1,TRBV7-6,TGTGCCAGCAGCTTAGATAGGGACAGGTATTCACCCCTCCACTTT,CASSLDRDRYSPLHF
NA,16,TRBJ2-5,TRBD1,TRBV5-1,TGCGCCAGCAGCCCGATGTTACGACAGGGCGCGGAGACCCAGTACTTC,CASSPMLRQGAETQYF
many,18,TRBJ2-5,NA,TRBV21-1,TGTGCCAGCAGCAAAGAGTATAGAGGACAGGGATCCCAAGAGACCCAGTACTTC,CASSKEYRGQGSQETQYF
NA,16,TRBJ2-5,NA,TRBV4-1,TGCGCCAGCAGCCACGCCGGGGCAGGGCAGGAAGAGACCCAGTACTTC,CASSHAGAGQEETQYF
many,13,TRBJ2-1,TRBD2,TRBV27,TGTGCCAGCAGTTTAGTAGCGGGGGGCGAGCAGTTCTTC,CASSLVAGGEQFF
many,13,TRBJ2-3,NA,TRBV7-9,TGTGCCAGCAGCAACCGGGCCTCAATTACGCAGTATTTT,CASSNRASITQYF
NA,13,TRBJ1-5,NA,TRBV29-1,TGCAGCGTTGGAGACGGTTCCTATCAGCCCCAGCATTTT,CSVGDGSYQPQHF
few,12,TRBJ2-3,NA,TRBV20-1,TGCAGTGCTGTCGAATCCACAGATACGCAGTATTTT,CSAVESTDTQYF
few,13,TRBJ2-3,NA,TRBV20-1,TGCAGTGCCCAGGGACCTTTGGCAGATACGCAGTATTTT,CSAQGPLADTQYF
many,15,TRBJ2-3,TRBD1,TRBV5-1,TGCGCCAGCAGCGTCGGACAGGGGAACACAGATACGCAGTATTTT,CASSVGQGNTDTQYF
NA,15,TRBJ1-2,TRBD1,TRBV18,TGTGCCAGCTCACCAAGAGGAGAGGGGGCGTTTGGCTACACCTTC,CASSPRGEGAFGYTF